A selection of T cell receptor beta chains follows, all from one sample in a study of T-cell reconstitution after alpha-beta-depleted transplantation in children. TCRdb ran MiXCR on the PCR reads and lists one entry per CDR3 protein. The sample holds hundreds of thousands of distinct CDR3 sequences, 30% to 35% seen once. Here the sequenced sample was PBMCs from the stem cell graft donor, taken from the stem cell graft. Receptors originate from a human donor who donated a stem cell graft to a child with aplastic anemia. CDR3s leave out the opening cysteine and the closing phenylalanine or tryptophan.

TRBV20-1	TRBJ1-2	SARDDPYGYT
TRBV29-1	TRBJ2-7	SVRPGQGAEQY
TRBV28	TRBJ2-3	ASRPPGLATQGGPDTQY
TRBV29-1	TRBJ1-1	SVRDRELYYTEAF
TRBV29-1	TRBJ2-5	SGGPTSGSYRTQY
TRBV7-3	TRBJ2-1	ASSPGLASNEQF
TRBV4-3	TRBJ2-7	ASSQAGTGAYEQY
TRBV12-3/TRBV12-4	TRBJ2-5	ASSFGLAGSTQY
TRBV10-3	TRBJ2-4	AISDALAGEMKNIQY
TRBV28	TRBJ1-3	ASTTQGGNTIY
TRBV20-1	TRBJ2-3	SARGPSISTDTQY
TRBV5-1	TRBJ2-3	ASSLRGGQNTDTQY
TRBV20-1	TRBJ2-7	SARAPGGDHYEQY
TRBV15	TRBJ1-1	ATSRRGTGGEGFPLNTEAF
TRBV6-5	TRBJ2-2	ASSYSKRANTGELF
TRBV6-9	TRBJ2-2	ASSFRDRGAGELF
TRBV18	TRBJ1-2	ASSPDGNYGYT
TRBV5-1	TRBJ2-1	ASSLLAGEDEQF
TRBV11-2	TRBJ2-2	ASSSYTGGPTGELF
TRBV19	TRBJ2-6	ASSPGFSGANVLT
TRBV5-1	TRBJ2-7	ASSYKKPYEQY
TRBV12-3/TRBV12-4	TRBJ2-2	ASSFRGPDTGELF
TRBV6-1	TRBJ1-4	ASNGQLNEKLF
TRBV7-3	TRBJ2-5	ASSLGTSGSQETQY
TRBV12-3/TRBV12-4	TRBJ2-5	ASSFGGETQY
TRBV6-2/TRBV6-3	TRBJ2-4	ASSGLGTGWENIQY
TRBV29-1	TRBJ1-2	SATGASGDT